These T cell receptor beta chains were read from a single sample in a study of blood T cells in healthy people across ages. One entry per CDR3 protein, called by TCRdb with MiXCR from the 5' RACE reads. The data contain about 1.6 million distinct CDR3 sequences, about 31% of them singletons. Sequenced input: blood. Receptors originate from a woman in her twenties or thirties in good health. Both conserved end residues are part of each CDR3.

j_call v_call cdr3_aa
TRBJ2-3 TRBV7-7 CASSFREVDTQYF
TRBJ1-2 TRBV28 CAGWDRVYGYTF
TRBJ2-5 TRBV28 CASSNLGETQYF
TRBJ2-1 TRBV29-1 CSVETRRSSVLDHNEQFF
TRBJ2-1 TRBV7-9 CASSGTSGMDEQFF
TRBJ1-2 TRBV27 CASSPSQGGHYGYTF
TRBJ2-1 TRBV3-1 CASSQDPGGANEQFF
TRBJ2-1 TRBV18 CASSPQGHLPEGRFF
TRBJ2-1 TRBV5-8 CASSRGLAADEQFF
TRBJ2-3 TRBV7-2 CASRPLAGDFTDTQYF
TRBJ1-1 TRBV4-2 CASSPIPSNTEAFF
TRBJ2-7 TRBV7-2 CASSLVSGGIDEQYF
TRBJ1-2 TRBV27 CASSPGQGYNYGYTF
TRBJ1-1 TRBV19 CASSIVSGTPNTEAFF
TRBJ2-3 TRBV7-6 CASSSRLEDTQYF
TRBJ2-2 TRBV20-1 CSARDRRLTRAGELFF
TRBJ2-7 TRBV19 CASSRTSGGETVRYF
TRBJ1-5 TRBV20-1 CSATTDRGLEIYQPQHF
TRBJ2-3 TRBV24-1 CATSDPGRTVPDTQYF
TRBJ2-1 TRBV27 CASSPSGSEQFF
TRBJ2-1 TRBV9 CASSVTSSGGANEQFF
TRBJ2-1 TRBV5-1 CASSLDGGAGNEQFF
TRBJ1-1 TRBV7-9 CASSLGAQGTEAFF
TRBJ2-7 TRBV2 CASSDSDEQYF
TRBJ1-2 TRBV14 CASSQNYGYTF
NA TRBV3-1 CASSPVGRDGGLGTKNIQYF
TRBJ2-3 TRBV6-5 CASSLNDGTDTQYF
TRBJ1-1 TRBV7-2 CASSSGGAGKAFF
NA TRBV10-3 CAISESTGGVVNYEQYF
TRBJ2-7 TRBV3-1 CASSQLAGTSDGQQYF
TRBJ1-6 TRBV6-5 CASRSEDSNNSPLHF
TRBJ2-1 TRBV18 CASSPLGTGFYNEQFF
TRBJ2-1 TRBV5-5 CASSTTRVGNEQFF
TRBJ2-2 TRBV20-1 CSARDVAGGLSTGELFF
TRBJ2-7 TRBV27 CASRSTSGIYEQYF